This TCR beta chain came from a study of T cells in Graves' hyperthyroidism and ophthalmopathy. Out of over 7.5 ml of fresh peripheral blood came the PBMCs. This clonotype was seen only a few times. Losses at the gene ends were 9 bases for V and 4 bases for J; bases not matched to a gene: 8. The CDR3 sequence is 15 residues long. The TCR beta CDR3 regions underwent amplification using RNA transcripts as the source. A first-round RT-PCR of the TCR CDR3 used the HTBI primer set. TCRdb processed the multiplex PCR reads anew with MiXCR; each CDR3 protein has one entry. The top ten clones hold 40% to 45% of a sample with a few hundred thousand distinct CDR3 sequences, approximately 17% of them seen once.

The chain uses TRBV12-3 or TRBV12-4 and TRBJ2-2; 10 bases align to TRBD1. The TCR comes from a man between 18 and 29 years old with Graves' ophthalmopathy. The sequenced material came from blood. The CDR3 loop is CASSTGQGGTGELFF. Here the CDR3 DNA reads TGTGCCAGTAGTACCGGACAGGGGGGCACCGGGGAGCTGTTTTTT.